A selection of T cell receptor beta chains follows, all from one sample in a study of radiotherapy plus CTLA-4 blockade in lung cancer. Assay: immunoSEQ multiplex PCR; the TCRdb copy retains only in-frame clones and omits some. Of some 45,000 clones in the sample, around 76% were seen once. The input for sequencing was peripheral blood, taken from a patient treated with radiotherapy plus ipilimumab. The receptor set was obtained from a human donor with non-small cell lung cancer who had stable disease on radiotherapy plus ipilimumab. Each CDR3 is given with its conserved first and last residue. Fields, in order: J gene, V gene, D gene, clone size, CDR3 DNA, CDR3 protein. D genes are given only for firm matches. For some rows the clone size is stated as once, few or many, or as a class when expanded; others skip it.

j_gene: TRBJ1-1; v_gene: TRBV6-1; d_gene: NA; abundance: few; CDR3nt: TGTGCCAGCAGTGACAGGATGAACACTGAAGCTTTCTTT; CDR3aa: CASSDRMNTEAFF
j_gene: TRBJ1-2; v_gene: TRBV6-5; d_gene: TRBD1; abundance: few; CDR3nt: TGTGCCAGCAGACCACCCCGGGATAGGGGGCTCGGCTACACCTTC; CDR3aa: CASRPPRDRGLGYTF
j_gene: TRBJ1-1; v_gene: TRBV5-1; d_gene: NA; abundance: NA; CDR3nt: TGCGCCAGCAGCTTATCCGGGACACGACGAGAAGCTTTCTTT; CDR3aa: CASSLSGTRREAFF
j_gene: TRBJ2-2; v_gene: TRBV6-4; d_gene: NA; abundance: medium-sized; CDR3nt: TGTGCCAGCAGTCCAGCGAACACCGGGGAGCTGTTTTTT; CDR3aa: CASSPANTGELFF
j_gene: TRBJ1-5; v_gene: TRBV6-5; d_gene: TRBD1; abundance: NA; CDR3nt: TGTGCCAGCAGCCGCGACAGGGTTAGCAATCAGCCCCAGCATTTT; CDR3aa: CASSRDRVSNQPQHF
j_gene: TRBJ2-5; v_gene: TRBV7-8; d_gene: TRBD1; abundance: NA; CDR3nt: TGTGCCAGCAGCTCGACAGGGGGTTTAGTGAAGACCCAGTACTTC; CDR3aa: CASSSTGGLVKTQYF
j_gene: TRBJ2-5; v_gene: TRBV7-7; d_gene: NA; abundance: once; CDR3nt: TGTGCCAGCAGCTTAGGAGGGGTCGGGGACCAAGAGACCCAGTACTTC; CDR3aa: CASSLGGVGDQETQYF
j_gene: TRBJ1-2; v_gene: TRBV6-5; d_gene: TRBD1; abundance: NA; CDR3nt: TGTGCCAGCAGTTCCCCCAGGACAGGCCCAAACTATGGCTACACCTTC; CDR3aa: CASSSPRTGPNYGYTF
j_gene: TRBJ1-3; v_gene: TRBV6-5; d_gene: NA; abundance: NA; CDR3nt: TGTGCCAGCAGTTACACACAAACTTCTGGAAACACCATATATTTT; CDR3aa: CASSYTQTSGNTIYF
j_gene: TRBJ2-7; v_gene: TRBV7-2; d_gene: NA; abundance: few; CDR3nt: TGTGCCAGCAGCTTAGTATTGTACGAGCAGTACTTC; CDR3aa: CASSLVLYEQYF
j_gene: TRBJ1-2; v_gene: TRBV4-1; d_gene: NA; abundance: NA; CDR3nt: TGCGCCAGCAGCCGGAAAGATAACTATGGCTACACCTTC; CDR3aa: CASSRKDNYGYTF
j_gene: TRBJ1-1; v_gene: TRBV7-3; d_gene: TRBD1; abundance: NA; CDR3nt: TGTGCCAGCAGCGTGGACAGGGGAATCGGTGAAGCTTTCTTT; CDR3aa: CASSVDRGIGEAFF
j_gene: TRBJ1-5; v_gene: TRBV28; d_gene: TRBD1; abundance: NA; CDR3nt: TGTGCCAGCAGGAACTTGGGACAGGGGGGCAATCAGCCCCAGCATTTT; CDR3aa: CASRNLGQGGNQPQHF
j_gene: TRBJ2-3; v_gene: TRBV9; d_gene: NA; abundance: NA; CDR3nt: TGTGCCAGCAGCGTAGTCCCGAAGACGGATACGCAGTATTTT; CDR3aa: CASSVVPKTDTQYF
j_gene: TRBJ1-1; v_gene: TRBV11-3; d_gene: NA; abundance: NA; CDR3nt: TGTGCCAGCAGCCGCCAGCCAGCCACTGAAGCTTTCTTT; CDR3aa: CASSRQPATEAFF
j_gene: TRBJ1-4; v_gene: TRBV19; d_gene: NA; abundance: NA; CDR3nt: TGTGCCAGTAGTATTTCAGGGCCGCCAGGCGGGGCTTCTGAAAAACTGTTTTTT; CDR3aa: CASSISGPPGGASEKLFF
j_gene: TRBJ1-2; v_gene: TRBV28; d_gene: NA; abundance: few; CDR3nt: TGTGCCAGCAGTTTACTTAGCTATGGCTACACCTTC; CDR3aa: CASSLLSYGYTF
j_gene: TRBJ2-1; v_gene: TRBV7-7; d_gene: NA; abundance: NA; CDR3nt: TGTGCCAGCAGCGCACCCGCGAGTTTTGAGCAGTTCTTC; CDR3aa: CASSAPASFEQFF
j_gene: TRBJ2-3; v_gene: TRBV25-1; d_gene: NA; abundance: NA; CDR3nt: TGTGCCAGCAGTGAAGGGAAGACTCAAAGGGATACGCAGTATTTT; CDR3aa: CASSEGKTQRDTQYF
j_gene: TRBJ1-4; v_gene: TRBV5-1; d_gene: NA; abundance: NA; CDR3nt: TGCGCCAGCAGCCCCGGGACCTCTAATGAAAAACTGTTTTTT; CDR3aa: CASSPGTSNEKLFF
j_gene: TRBJ2-3; v_gene: TRBV5-1; d_gene: TRBD2; abundance: NA; CDR3nt: TGCGCCAGCAGCTTTGGACTAGCGGTAGGAGATACGCAGTATTTT; CDR3aa: CASSFGLAVGDTQYF
j_gene: TRBJ2-7; v_gene: TRBV9; d_gene: TRBD1; abundance: NA; CDR3nt: TGTGCCAGCAGCGTGACAGGGGGTTCCTACGAGCAGTACTTC; CDR3aa: CASSVTGGSYEQYF
j_gene: TRBJ2-7; v_gene: TRBV18; d_gene: TRBD1; abundance: NA; CDR3nt: TGTGCCAGCTCATCCGGGACAGGGGAGCCCTACGAGCAGTACTTC; CDR3aa: CASSSGTGEPYEQYF
j_gene: TRBJ1-6; v_gene: TRBV6-5; d_gene: NA; abundance: NA; CDR3nt: TGTGCCAGCAGTGAAGGCAGGGGTTACTCACCCCTCCACTTT; CDR3aa: CASSEGRGYSPLHF
j_gene: TRBJ2-5; v_gene: TRBV19; d_gene: NA; abundance: NA; CDR3nt: TGTGCCAGTAGTATGAGTCGACAGTTGTACCAAGAGACCCAGTACTTC; CDR3aa: CASSMSRQLYQETQYF
j_gene: TRBJ1-1; v_gene: TRBV6-5; d_gene: NA; abundance: NA; CDR3nt: TGTGCCAGCACCGATACAGGAGGTGAAGCTTTCTTT; CDR3aa: CASTDTGGEAFF
j_gene: TRBJ2-1; v_gene: TRBV19; d_gene: NA; abundance: once; CDR3nt: TGTGCCAGTAGCCCCCTTATATCCTACAATGAGCAGTTCTTC; CDR3aa: CASSPLISYNEQFF
j_gene: TRBJ2-1; v_gene: TRBV7-2; d_gene: NA; abundance: NA; CDR3nt: TGTGCCAGCAGCTTAGAGGGGCTAGCCGCCTACAATGAGCAGTTCTTC; CDR3aa: CASSLEGLAAYNEQFF
j_gene: TRBJ1-5; v_gene: TRBV13; d_gene: NA; abundance: NA; CDR3nt: TGTGCCAGCAGCTTAGGCAAAGGGAAGCAGCCCCAGCATTTT; CDR3aa: CASSLGKGKQPQHF
j_gene: TRBJ2-3; v_gene: TRBV7-2; d_gene: NA; abundance: many; CDR3nt: TGTGCCAGCAGCTTCAGCACAGATACGCAGTATTTT; CDR3aa: CASSFSTDTQYF
j_gene: TRBJ2-7; v_gene: TRBV4-2; d_gene: NA; abundance: NA; CDR3nt: TGTGCCAGCAGCCAAGATATTGGGCCCAAATACTTC; CDR3aa: CASSQDIGPKYF
j_gene: TRBJ2-5; v_gene: TRBV10-3; d_gene: TRBD2; abundance: NA; CDR3nt: TGTGCCATCAGTGAGTCGGGGGGGGGCCAAGAGACCCAGTACTTC; CDR3aa: CAISESGGGQETQYF
j_gene: TRBJ2-7; v_gene: TRBV19; d_gene: NA; abundance: few; CDR3nt: TGTGCCAGTAGCCCCAGGGTGTTCTACGAGCAGTACTTC; CDR3aa: CASSPRVFYEQYF
j_gene: TRBJ1-2; v_gene: TRBV27; d_gene: NA; abundance: NA; CDR3nt: TGTGCCAGCAGTTTACCAGGGGCAGGTGGCTACACCTTC; CDR3aa: CASSLPGAGGYTF
j_gene: TRBJ1-2; v_gene: TRBV10-3; d_gene: TRBD1; abundance: NA; CDR3nt: TGTGCCATCGGAGAAGGACAGGGGGCGCAGGGCTATGGCTACACCTTC; CDR3aa: CAIGEGQGAQGYGYTF
j_gene: TRBJ2-5; v_gene: TRBV5-1; d_gene: TRBD1; abundance: many; CDR3nt: TGCGCCAGCAGCTTGATTCACAGGGGTCAAGAGACCCAGTACTTC; CDR3aa: CASSLIHRGQETQYF
j_gene: TRBJ2-5; v_gene: TRBV11-3; d_gene: TRBD2; abundance: NA; CDR3nt: TGTGCCAGCAGCTGGGGCCAGGGAGGGGAGACCCAGTACTTC; CDR3aa: CASSWGQGGETQYF
j_gene: TRBJ1-5; v_gene: TRBV6-1; d_gene: NA; abundance: NA; CDR3nt: TGTGCCAGCAGTTCCTTTGGTCAGCCCCAGCATTTT; CDR3aa: CASSSFGQPQHF
j_gene: TRBJ2-2; v_gene: TRBV28; d_gene: TRBD2; abundance: NA; CDR3nt: TGTGCCAGCACCACCGGGGGGGCGAACACCGGGGAGCTGTTTTTT; CDR3aa: CASTTGGANTGELFF
j_gene: TRBJ1-1; v_gene: TRBV5-1; d_gene: NA; abundance: NA; CDR3nt: TGCGCCAGCGCGGAGGGGGAGGGAACTACTGAAGCTTTCTTT; CDR3aa: CASAEGEGTTEAFF
j_gene: TRBJ1-4; v_gene: TRBV10-3; d_gene: NA; abundance: NA; CDR3nt: TGTGCCATCAGTGGGGGATACAATGAAAAACTGTTTTTT; CDR3aa: CAISGGYNEKLFF
j_gene: TRBJ1-2; v_gene: TRBV9; d_gene: TRBD1; abundance: NA; CDR3nt: TGTGCCAGCAGCGTAGGTCCAGGGGGTGAAGATGGCTACACCTTC; CDR3aa: CASSVGPGGEDGYTF
j_gene: TRBJ2-7; v_gene: TRBV19; d_gene: TRBD1; abundance: few; CDR3nt: TGTGCCAGTAGTCTACTGGGACAGGGACCTCACGAGCAGTACTTC; CDR3aa: CASSLLGQGPHEQYF
j_gene: TRBJ2-7; v_gene: TRBV30; d_gene: TRBD2; abundance: NA; CDR3nt: TGTGCCTGGAGGGAACGAGCGGGCGGGGGGGGCTACGAGCAGTACTTC; CDR3aa: CAWRERAGGGGYEQYF
j_gene: TRBJ1-5; v_gene: TRBV6-1; d_gene: NA; abundance: NA; CDR3nt: TGTGCCAGCAGTGAAAAGGGGGGAAACCATTTT; CDR3aa: CASSEKGGNHF
j_gene: TRBJ2-7; v_gene: TRBV7-9; d_gene: NA; abundance: medium-sized; CDR3nt: TGTGCCAGCAGCCTCACTACGGGGGCAGCCTACGAGCAGTACTTC; CDR3aa: CASSLTTGAAYEQYF
j_gene: TRBJ1-5; v_gene: TRBV28; d_gene: NA; abundance: NA; CDR3nt: TGTGCCAGCAGAGACCCCACCGGGAGGGGCAATCAGCCCCAGCATTTT; CDR3aa: CASRDPTGRGNQPQHF
j_gene: TRBJ2-2; v_gene: TRBV5-1; d_gene: NA; abundance: NA; CDR3nt: TGCGCCAGCAGCTTGGGGACAATCGGGGAGCTGTTTTTT; CDR3aa: CASSLGTIGELFF
j_gene: TRBJ2-1; v_gene: TRBV13; d_gene: NA; abundance: NA; CDR3nt: TGTGCCAGCAGCCCTCGGACTGCTTGGAATGAGCAGTTCTTC; CDR3aa: CASSPRTAWNEQFF
j_gene: TRBJ2-5; v_gene: TRBV10-3; d_gene: NA; abundance: few; CDR3nt: TGTGCCATCAGTGACCAGACAAAAGGCGTCCGGGCCCAGTACTTC; CDR3aa: CAISDQTKGVRAQYF
j_gene: TRBJ1-2; v_gene: TRBV10-3; d_gene: NA; abundance: NA; CDR3nt: TGTGCCATCAGTGACCGGGACTGGGGATCCTATGGCTACACCTTC; CDR3aa: CAISDRDWGSYGYTF
j_gene: TRBJ2-5; v_gene: TRBV2; d_gene: NA; abundance: once; CDR3nt: TGTGCCAGCAAGGAGACAGAAGAGACCCAGTACTTC; CDR3aa: CASKETEETQYF
j_gene: TRBJ1-1; v_gene: TRBV19; d_gene: TRBD1; abundance: NA; CDR3nt: TGTGCCAGTAGTCCGGGACAGCCTGAAGCTTTCTTT; CDR3aa: CASSPGQPEAFF
j_gene: TRBJ2-2; v_gene: TRBV6-1; d_gene: NA; abundance: NA; CDR3nt: TGTGCCAGCAGTGGAGTCAGGATAACCGCGAACACCGGGGAGCTGTTTTTT; CDR3aa: CASSGVRITANTGELFF